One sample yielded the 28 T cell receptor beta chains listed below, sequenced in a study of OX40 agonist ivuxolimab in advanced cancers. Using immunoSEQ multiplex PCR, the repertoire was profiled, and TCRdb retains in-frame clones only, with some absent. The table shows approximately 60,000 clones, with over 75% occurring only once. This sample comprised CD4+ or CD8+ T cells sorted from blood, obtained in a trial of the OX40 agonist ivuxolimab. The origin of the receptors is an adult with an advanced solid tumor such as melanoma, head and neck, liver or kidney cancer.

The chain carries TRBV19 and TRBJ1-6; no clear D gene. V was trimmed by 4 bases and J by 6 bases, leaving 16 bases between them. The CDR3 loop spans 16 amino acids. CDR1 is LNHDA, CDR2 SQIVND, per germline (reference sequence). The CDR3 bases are TGTGCCAGTAGTAGCTCTGCGGGATTCGGTAATTCACCCCTCCACTTT. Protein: CASSSSAGFGNSPLHF.

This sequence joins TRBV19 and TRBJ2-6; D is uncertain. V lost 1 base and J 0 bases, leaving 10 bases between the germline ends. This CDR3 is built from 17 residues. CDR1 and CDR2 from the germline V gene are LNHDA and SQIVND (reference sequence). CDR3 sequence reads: CASSIGDRLSGANVLTF. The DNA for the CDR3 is TGTGCCAGTAGTATAGGTGACCGGCTCTCTGGGGCCAACGTCCTGACTTTC.

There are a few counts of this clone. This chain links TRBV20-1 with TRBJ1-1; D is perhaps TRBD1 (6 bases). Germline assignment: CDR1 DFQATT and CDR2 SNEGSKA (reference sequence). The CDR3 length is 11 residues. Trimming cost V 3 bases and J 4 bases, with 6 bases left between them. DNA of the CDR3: TGCAGTGCTAGCAGGGGCACTGAAGCTTTCTTT. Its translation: CSASRGTEAFF.

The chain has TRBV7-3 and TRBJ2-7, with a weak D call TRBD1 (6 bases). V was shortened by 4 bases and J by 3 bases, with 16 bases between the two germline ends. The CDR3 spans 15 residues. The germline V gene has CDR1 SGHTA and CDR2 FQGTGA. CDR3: CASSYSGDTYYEQYF. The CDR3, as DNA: TGTGCCAGCAGCTACTCCGGGGACACCTACTACGAGCAGTACTTC. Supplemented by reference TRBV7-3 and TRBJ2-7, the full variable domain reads GAGVSQTPSNKVTEKGKYVELRCDPISGHTALYWYRQSLGQGPEFLIYFQGTGAADDSGLPNDRFFAVRPEGSVSTLKIQRTERGDSAVYLCASSYSGDTYYEQYFGPGTRLTVT.

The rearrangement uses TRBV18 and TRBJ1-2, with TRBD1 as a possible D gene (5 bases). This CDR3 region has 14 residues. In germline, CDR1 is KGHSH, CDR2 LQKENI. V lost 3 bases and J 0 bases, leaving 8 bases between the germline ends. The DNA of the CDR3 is TGTGCCAGCTCACCCCAGGACACTAACTATGGCTACACCTTC. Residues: CASSPQDTNYGYTF.

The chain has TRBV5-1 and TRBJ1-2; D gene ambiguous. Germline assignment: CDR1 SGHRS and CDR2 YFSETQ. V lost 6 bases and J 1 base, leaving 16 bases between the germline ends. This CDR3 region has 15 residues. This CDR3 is CASTLVAGNNYGYTF. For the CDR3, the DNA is TGCGCCAGCACTCTGGTGGCAGGAAATAACTATGGCTACACCTTC.

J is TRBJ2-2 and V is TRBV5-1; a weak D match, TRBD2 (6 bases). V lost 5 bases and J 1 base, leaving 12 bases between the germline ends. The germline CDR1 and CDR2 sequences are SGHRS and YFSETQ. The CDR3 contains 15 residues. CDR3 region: CASRGRRENTGELFF. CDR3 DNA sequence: TGCGCCAGCAGGGGACGGCGGGAGAACACCGGGGAGCTGTTTTTT.

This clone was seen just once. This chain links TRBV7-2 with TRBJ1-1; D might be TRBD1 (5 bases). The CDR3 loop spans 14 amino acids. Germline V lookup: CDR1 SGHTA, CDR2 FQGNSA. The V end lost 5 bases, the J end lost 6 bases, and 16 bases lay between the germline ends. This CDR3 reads CASSPQTVAAEAFF. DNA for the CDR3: TGTGCCAGCAGCCCCCAGACAGTCGCGGCTGAAGCTTTCTTT.

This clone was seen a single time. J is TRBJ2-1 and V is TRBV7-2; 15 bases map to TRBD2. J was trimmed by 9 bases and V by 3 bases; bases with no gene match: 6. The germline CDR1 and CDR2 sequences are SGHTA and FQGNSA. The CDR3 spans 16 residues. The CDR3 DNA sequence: TGTGCCAGCAGCTTCTGGACTAGCGGGGGGGCCGGTGAGCAGTTCTTC. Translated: CASSFWTSGGAGEQFF.

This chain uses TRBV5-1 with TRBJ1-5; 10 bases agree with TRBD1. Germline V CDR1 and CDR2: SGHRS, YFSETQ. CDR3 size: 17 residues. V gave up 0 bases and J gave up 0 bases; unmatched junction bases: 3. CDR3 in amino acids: CASSLGTGGDSNQPQHF. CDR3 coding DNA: TGCGCCAGCAGCTTGGGGACAGGGGGAGATAGCAATCAGCCCCAGCATTTT.

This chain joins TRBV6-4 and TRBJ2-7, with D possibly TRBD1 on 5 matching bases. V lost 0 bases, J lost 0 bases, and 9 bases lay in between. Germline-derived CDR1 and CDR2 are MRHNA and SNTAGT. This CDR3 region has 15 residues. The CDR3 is CASSDSDRSSYEQYF. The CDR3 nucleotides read TGTGCCAGCAGTGACTCCGACAGAAGCTCCTACGAGCAGTACTTC.

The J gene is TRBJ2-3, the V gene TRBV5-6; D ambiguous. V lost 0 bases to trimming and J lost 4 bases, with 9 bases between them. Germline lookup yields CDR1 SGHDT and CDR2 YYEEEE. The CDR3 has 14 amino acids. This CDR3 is CASSLEGLPDTQYF. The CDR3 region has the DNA TGTGCCAGCAGCTTGGAGGGTTTGCCAGATACGCAGTATTTT.

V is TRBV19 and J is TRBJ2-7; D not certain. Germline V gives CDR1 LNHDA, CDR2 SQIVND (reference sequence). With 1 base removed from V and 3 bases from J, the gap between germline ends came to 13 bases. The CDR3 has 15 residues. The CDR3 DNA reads TGTGCCAGTAGTATAGGTTCCGGCAGATACTACGAGCAGTACTTC. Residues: CASSIGSGRYYEQYF.

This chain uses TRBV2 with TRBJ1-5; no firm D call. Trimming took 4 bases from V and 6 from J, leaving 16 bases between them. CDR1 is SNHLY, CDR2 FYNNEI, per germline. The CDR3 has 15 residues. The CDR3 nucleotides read TGTGCCAGCAGTGTAGTTGGTGGGGTTGGTCAGCCCCAGCATTTT. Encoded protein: CASSVVGGVGQPQHF.

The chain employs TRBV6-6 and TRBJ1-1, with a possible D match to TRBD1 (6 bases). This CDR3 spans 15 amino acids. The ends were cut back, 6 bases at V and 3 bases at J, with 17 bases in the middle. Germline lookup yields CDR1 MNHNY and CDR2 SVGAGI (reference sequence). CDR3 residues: CASSDQGPPDTEAFF. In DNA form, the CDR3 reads TGTGCCAGCAGCGACCAGGGGCCGCCCGACACTGAAGCTTTCTTT.

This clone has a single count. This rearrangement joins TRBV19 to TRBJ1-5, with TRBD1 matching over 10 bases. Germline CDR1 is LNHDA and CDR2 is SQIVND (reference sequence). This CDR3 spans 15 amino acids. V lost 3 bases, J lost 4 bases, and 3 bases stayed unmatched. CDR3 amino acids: CASSIWTGGNQPQHF. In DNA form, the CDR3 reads TGTGCCAGTAGTATCTGGACAGGGGGGAATCAGCCCCAGCATTTT.

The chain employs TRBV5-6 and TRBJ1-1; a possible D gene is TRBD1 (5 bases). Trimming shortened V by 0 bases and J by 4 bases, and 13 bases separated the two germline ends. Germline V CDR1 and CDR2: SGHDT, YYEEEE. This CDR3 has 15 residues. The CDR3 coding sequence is TGTGCCAGCAGCTTGGATGGAGGGGCTATCACTGAAGCTTTCTTT. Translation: CASSLDGGAITEAFF.

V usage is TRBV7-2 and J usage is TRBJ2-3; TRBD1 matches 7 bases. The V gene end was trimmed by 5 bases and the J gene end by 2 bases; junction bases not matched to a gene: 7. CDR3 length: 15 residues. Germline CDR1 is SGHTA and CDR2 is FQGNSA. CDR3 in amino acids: CASSTERGLTDTQYF. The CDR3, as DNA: TGTGCCAGCAGCACTGAAAGGGGGCTCACAGATACGCAGTATTTT.

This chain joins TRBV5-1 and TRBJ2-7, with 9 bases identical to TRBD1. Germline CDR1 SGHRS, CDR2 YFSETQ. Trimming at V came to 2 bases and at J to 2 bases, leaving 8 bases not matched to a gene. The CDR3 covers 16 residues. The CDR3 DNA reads TGCGCCAGCAGCTTTCAACCGGGACAGGGTACCTACGAGCAGTACTTC. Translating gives CASSFQPGQGTYEQYF.

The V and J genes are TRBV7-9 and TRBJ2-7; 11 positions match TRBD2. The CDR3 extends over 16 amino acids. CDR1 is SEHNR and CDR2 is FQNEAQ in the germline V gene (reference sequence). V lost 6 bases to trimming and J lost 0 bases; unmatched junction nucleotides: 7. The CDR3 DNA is TGTGCCAGCAGGCACACCGGGACTAGCGGCTCCTACGAGCAGTACTTC. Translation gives CASRHTGTSGSYEQYF.

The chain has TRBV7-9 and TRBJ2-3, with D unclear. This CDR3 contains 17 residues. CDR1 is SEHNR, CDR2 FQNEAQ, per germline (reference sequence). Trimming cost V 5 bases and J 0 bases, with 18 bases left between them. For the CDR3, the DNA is TGTGCCAGCAGCAACCCCGTAGCAGTTACTAGCACAGATACGCAGTATTTT. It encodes CASSNPVAVTSTDTQYF.

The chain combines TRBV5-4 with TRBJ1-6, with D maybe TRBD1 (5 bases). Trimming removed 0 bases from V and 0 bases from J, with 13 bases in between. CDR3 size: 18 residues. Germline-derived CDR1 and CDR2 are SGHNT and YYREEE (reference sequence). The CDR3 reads CASSLAGTTSSYNSPLHF. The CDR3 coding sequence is TGTGCCAGCAGCTTGGCGGGGACGACCAGCTCCTATAATTCACCCCTCCACTTT.

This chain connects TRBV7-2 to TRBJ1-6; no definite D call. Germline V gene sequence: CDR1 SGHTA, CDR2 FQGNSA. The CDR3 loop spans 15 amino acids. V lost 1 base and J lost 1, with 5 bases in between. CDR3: CASSLVGSYNSPLHF. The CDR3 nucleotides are TGTGCCAGCAGCTTAGTGGGTTCCTATAATTCACCCCTCCACTTT.

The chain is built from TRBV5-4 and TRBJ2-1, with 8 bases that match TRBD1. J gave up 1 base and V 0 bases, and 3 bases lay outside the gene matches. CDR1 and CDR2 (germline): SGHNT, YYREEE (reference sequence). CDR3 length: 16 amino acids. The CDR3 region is CASSLGTGGSYNEQFF. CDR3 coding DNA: TGTGCCAGCAGCTTGGGTACAGGGGGTTCCTACAATGAGCAGTTCTTC. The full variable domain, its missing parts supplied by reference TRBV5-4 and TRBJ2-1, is ETGVTQSPTHLIKTRGQQVTLRCSSQSGHNTVSWYQQALGQGPQFIFQYYREEENGRGNFPPRFSGLQFPNYSSELNVNALELDDSALYLCASSLGTGGSYNEQFFGPGTRLTVL.

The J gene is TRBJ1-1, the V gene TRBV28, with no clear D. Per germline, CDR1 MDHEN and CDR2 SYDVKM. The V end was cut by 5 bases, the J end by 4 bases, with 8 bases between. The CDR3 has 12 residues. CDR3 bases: TGTGCCAGCAGTGGCCCGGGCACTGAAGCTTTCTTT. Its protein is CASSGPGTEAFF.

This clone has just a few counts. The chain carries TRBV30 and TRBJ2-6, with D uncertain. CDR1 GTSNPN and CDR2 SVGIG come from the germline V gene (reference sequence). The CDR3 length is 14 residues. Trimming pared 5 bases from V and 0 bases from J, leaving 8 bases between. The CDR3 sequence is CAWGRLSGANVLTF. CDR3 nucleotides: TGTGCCTGGGGTCGGCTCTCTGGGGCCAACGTCCTGACTTTC.

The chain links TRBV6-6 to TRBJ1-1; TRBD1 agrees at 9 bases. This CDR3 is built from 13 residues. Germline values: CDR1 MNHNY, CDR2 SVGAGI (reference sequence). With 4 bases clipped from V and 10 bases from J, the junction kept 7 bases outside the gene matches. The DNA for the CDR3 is TGTGCCAGCAGTTTCCGGGACAGGGAGTCAGCTTTCTTT. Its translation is CASSFRDRESAFF.

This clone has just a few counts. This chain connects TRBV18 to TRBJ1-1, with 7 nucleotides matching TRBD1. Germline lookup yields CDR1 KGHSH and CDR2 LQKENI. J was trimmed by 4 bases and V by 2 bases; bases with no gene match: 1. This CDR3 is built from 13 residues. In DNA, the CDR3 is TGTGCCAGCTCACCATCAGGGGGCACTGAAGCTTTCTTT. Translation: CASSPSGGTEAFF.